This TCR beta chain was found in a study of CD8 T cells in Susac syndrome. The RNA input was about 0.5 to 1 ug, and it was reverse transcribed with random hexamers. Coverage of TCR beta CDR3 amplification by immunoSEQ multiplex PCR extended to 54 Vbeta and 13 Jbeta. TCRdb fed the immunoSEQ multiplex PCR reads into MiXCR, producing one record per CDR3 protein. The table lists fewer than 150,000 distinct CDR3 sequences, around 91% of them singletons, with roughly 0.25% in the top ten. The CDR3 length is 14 residues. From germline, CDR1 is LNHDA and CDR2 SQIVND (reference sequence). Germline trimming cut 7 bases from V and 3 bases from J; bases unmatched to any gene: 9.

The chain couples TRBV19 to TRBJ2-7; TRBD2 matches at 7 bases. This TCR derives from a human donor with multiple sclerosis. The sample consisted of CD8+ T cells from PBMCs. This CDR3 is CASTSAPGGYEQYF. CDR3 DNA: TGTGCCAGTACGTCCGCGCCGGGGGGCTACGAGCAGTACTTC.